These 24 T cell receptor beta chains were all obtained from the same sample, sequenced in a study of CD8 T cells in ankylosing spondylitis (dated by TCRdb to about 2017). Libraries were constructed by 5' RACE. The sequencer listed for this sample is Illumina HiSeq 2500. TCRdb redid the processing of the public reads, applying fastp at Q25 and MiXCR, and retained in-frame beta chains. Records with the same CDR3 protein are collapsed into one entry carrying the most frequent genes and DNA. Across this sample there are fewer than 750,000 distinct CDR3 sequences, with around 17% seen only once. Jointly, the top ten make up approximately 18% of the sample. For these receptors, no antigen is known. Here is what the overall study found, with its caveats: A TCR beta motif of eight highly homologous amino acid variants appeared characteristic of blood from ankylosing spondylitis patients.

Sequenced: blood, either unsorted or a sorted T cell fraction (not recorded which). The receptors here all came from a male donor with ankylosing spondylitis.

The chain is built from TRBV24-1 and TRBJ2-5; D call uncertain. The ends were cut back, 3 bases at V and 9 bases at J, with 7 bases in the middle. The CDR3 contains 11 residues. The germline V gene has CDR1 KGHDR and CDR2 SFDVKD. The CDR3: CATSDGVAQYF. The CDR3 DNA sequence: TGTGCCACCAGTGATGGGGTGGCCCAGTACTTC.

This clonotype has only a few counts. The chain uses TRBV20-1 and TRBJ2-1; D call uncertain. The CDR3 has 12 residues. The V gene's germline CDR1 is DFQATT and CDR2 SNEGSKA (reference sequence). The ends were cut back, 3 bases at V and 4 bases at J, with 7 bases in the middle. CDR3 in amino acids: CSARFEYNEQFF. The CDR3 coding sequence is TGCAGTGCTAGGTTCGAGTACAATGAGCAGTTCTTC.

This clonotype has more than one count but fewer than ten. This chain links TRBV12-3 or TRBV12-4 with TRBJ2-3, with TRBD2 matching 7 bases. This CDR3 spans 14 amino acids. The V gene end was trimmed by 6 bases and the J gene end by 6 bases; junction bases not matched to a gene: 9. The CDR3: CASSYSGPRDTQYF. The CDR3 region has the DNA TGTGCCAGCAGCTATAGCGGGCCCAGGGATACGCAGTATTTT.

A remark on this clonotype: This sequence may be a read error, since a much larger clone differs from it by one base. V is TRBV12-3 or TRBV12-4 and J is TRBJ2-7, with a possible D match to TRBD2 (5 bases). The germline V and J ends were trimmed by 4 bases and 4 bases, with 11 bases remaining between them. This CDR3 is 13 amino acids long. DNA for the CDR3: TGTGCCAGCAGTTCTTACGGGGAGTACGAGCAGTACTTC. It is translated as CASSSYGEYEQYF.

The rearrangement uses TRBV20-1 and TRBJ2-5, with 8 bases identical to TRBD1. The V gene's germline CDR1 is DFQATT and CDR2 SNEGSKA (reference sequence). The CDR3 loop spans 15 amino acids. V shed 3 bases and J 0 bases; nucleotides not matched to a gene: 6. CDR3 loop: CSASKTGAYQETQYF. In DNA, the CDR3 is TGCAGTGCTAGCAAGACAGGGGCGTACCAAGAGACCCAGTACTTC.

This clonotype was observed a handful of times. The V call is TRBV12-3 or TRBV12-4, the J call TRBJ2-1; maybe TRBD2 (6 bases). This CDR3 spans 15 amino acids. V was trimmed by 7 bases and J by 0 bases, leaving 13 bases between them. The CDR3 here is CASTIAESSYNEQFF. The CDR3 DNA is TGTGCCAGCACCATAGCGGAGAGCTCCTACAATGAGCAGTTCTTC.

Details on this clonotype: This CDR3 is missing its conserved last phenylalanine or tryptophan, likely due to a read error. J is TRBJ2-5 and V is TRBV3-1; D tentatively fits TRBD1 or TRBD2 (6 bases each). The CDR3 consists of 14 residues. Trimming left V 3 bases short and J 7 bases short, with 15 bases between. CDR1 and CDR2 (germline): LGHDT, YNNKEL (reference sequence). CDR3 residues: CASSHRGERVTQYL. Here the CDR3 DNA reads TGTGCCAGCAGCCATAGGGGGGAAAGGGTGACCCAGTACCTC.

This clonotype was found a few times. CDR3 region: CASSSLGQWNYEQYF. In nucleotides, the CDR3 is TGCGCCAGCAGCTCCCTAGGGCAGTGGAACTACGAGCAGTACTTC. The genes are TRBV5-1 and TRBJ2-7, with D unresolved. Trimming cost V 3 bases and J 3 bases, with 16 bases left between them. Germline loops: CDR1 SGHRS, CDR2 YFSETQ. This CDR3 comprises 15 residues.

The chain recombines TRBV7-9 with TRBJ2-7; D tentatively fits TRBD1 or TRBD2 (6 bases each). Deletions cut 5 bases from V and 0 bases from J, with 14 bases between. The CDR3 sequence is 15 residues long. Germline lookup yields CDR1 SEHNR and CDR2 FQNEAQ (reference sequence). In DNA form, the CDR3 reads TGTGCCAGCAGCCGCGGGGACAAGCCCTCCTACGAGCAGTACTTC. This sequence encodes CASSRGDKPSYEQYF.

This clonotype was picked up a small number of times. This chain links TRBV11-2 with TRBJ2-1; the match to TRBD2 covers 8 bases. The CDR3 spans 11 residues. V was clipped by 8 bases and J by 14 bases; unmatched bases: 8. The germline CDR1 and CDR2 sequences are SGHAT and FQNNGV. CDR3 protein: CASGSGLVKFF. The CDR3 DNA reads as TGTGCCAGCGGATCGGGACTAGTAAAGTTCTTC.

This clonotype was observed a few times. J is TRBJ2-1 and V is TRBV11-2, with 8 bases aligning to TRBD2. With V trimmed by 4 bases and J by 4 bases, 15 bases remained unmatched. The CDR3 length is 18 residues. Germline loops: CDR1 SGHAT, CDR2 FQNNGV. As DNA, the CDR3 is TGTGCCAGCAGCTCAAGAACGTCGGCTAGCGGGTTGTACAATGAGCAGTTCTTC. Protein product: CASSSRTSASGLYNEQFF.

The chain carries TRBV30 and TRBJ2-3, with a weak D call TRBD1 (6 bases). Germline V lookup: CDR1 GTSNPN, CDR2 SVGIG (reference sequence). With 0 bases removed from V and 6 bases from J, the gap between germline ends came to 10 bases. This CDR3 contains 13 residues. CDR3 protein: CAWSVDRFDTQYF. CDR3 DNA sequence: TGTGCCTGGAGTGTAGACAGGTTTGATACGCAGTATTTT. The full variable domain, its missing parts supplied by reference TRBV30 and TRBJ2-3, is SQTIHQWPATLVQPVGSPLSLECTVEGTSNPNLYWYRQAAGRGLQLLFYSVGIGQISSEVPQNLSASRPQDRQFILSSKKLLLSDSGFYLCAWSVDRFDTQYFGPGTRLTVL.

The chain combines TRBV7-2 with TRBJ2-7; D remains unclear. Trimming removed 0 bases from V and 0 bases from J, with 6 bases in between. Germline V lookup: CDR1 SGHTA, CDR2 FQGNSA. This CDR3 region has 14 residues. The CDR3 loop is CASSLARISYEQYF. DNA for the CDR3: TGTGCCAGCAGCTTAGCCCGGATCTCCTACGAGCAGTACTTC.

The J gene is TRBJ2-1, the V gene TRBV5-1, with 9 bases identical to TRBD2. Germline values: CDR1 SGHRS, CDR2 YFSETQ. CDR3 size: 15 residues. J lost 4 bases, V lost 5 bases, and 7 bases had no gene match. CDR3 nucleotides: TGCGCCAGCAGTATCGGTAGCGGGGGATACAATGAGCAGTTCTTC. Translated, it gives CASSIGSGGYNEQFF.

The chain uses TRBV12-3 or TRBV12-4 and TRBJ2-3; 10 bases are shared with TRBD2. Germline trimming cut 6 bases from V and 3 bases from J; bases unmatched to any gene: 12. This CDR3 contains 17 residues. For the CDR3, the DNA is TGTGCCAGCAGACCCCCCCTAGCGGGAGATTGGACAGATACGCAGTATTTT. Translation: CASRPPLAGDWTDTQYF.

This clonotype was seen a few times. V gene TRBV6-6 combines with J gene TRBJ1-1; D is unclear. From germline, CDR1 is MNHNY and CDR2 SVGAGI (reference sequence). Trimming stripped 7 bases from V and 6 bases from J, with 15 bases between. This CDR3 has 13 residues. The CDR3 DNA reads TGTGCCAGCACTCTGGGGAGGGAGCCTGAAGCTTTCTTT. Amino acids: CASTLGREPEAFF.

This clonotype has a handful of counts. The CDR3 sequence is CSARDLLFKETQYF. DNA for the CDR3: TGCAGTGCTAGAGATCTACTTTTCAAGGAGACCCAGTACTTC. The chain recombines TRBV20-1 with TRBJ2-5; D not certain. CDR1 is DFQATT and CDR2 is SNEGSKA in the germline V gene (reference sequence). Trimming pared 0 bases from V and 5 bases from J, leaving 13 bases between. CDR3 size: 14 residues.

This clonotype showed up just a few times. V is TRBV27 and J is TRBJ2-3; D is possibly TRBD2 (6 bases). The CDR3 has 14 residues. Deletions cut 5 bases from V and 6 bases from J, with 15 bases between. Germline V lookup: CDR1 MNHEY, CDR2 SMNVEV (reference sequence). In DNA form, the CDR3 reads TGTGCCAGCAGTCCCCTGGGGGGTTCGGATACGCAGTATTTT. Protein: CASSPLGGSDTQYF.

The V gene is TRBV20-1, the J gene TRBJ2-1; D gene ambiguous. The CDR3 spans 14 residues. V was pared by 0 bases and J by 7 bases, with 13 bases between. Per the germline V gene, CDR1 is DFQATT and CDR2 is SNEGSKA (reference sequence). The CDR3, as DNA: TGCAGTGCTAGAGATGGGTCCTTACGGAATGAGCAGTTCTTC. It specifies CSARDGSLRNEQFF.

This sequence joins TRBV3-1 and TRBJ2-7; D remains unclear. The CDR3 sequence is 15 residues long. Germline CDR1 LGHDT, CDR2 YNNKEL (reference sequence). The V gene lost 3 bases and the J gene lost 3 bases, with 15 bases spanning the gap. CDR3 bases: TGTGCCAGCAGCCATCCGTGGGCCAGGATCTACGAGCAGTACTTC. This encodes CASSHPWARIYEQYF.

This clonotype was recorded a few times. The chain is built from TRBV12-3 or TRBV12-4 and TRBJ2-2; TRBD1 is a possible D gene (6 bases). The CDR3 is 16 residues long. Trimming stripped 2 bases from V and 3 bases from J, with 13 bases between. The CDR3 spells CASSLPIDRHTGELFF. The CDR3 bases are TGTGCCAGCAGTTTACCGATCGACAGGCACACCGGGGAGCTGTTTTTT.

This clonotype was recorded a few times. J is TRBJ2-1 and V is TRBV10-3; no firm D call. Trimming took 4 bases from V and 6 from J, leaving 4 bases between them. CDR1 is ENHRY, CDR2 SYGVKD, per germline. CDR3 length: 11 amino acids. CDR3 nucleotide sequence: TGTGCCATCAGTGTGTCCAATGAGCAGTTCTTC. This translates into CAISVSNEQFF.

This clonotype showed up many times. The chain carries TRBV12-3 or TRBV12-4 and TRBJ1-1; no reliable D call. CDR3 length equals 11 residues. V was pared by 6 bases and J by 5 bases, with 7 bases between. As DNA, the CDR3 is TGTGCCAGCAGCCAAGAGACTGAAGCTTTCTTT. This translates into CASSQETEAFF.

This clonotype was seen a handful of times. The CDR3 DNA reads TGTGCCAGCAGCTTAGAGGGTAGCGGGAGGGACCTAAACTACAATGAGCAGTTCTTC. Encoded protein: CASSLEGSGRDLNYNEQFF. The chain couples TRBV11-2 to TRBJ2-1; 11 nucleotides line up with TRBD2. After removal of 0 bases from V and 3 bases from J, the junction contained 10 bases not matched to a gene. This CDR3 has 19 residues. Germline CDR1 is SGHAT and CDR2 is FQNNGV.